This entry features one T cell receptor (beta chain) sequence. Its binding antigen is unknown. No much larger clone exists at a distance of one base, and base qualities are not known. The sample belongs to a study of shared clonotypes between healthy human individuals (dated by TCRdb to about 2020). General notes on the study: The cohort comprised a couple of women and three men aged 18 to 49 years. The study deeply sequenced blood TCR repertoires of roughly five healthy adults to estimate repertoire size and the extent of clonotype sharing between individuals. To increase sequencing depth and limit assay-specific biases, different laboratories used diverse techniques to prepare libraries and sequence TCR repertoires. Leukapheresis yielded between about 0.8 and 8.9 billion PBMCs per donor. Results and caveats for the whole study, not just this receptor: The genetic and exposure-history diversity represented was limited by the small number of donors. Pairwise subsampling led to the expectation that sequencing depth would affect the degree of clonotype sharing among donors. Sampling was restricted to blood, and TCR repertoires in tissue are likely to differ from TCR repertoires in blood.

The donors were healthy, HIV-negative adults who had no recently reported acute infections or vaccinations. Every donor was a Caucasian adult residing in Nashville, Tennessee, USA. For unsorted samples, tens of millions of PBMCs were counted, and genomic DNA was extracted using the QIAamp DNA Blood Mini kit. After blood collection by leukapheresis, PBMCs were isolated using Ficoll-Histopaque density gradient centrifugation and then cryopreserved in the vapor phase of liquid nitrogen. The CDR3 measures 14 amino acids from cysteine to phenylalanine. Of the read, only the CDR3 DNA is kept; its 42 bases are in frame from base 1. CDR1 and CDR2, looked up from the germline V gene (reference sequence), are LNHDA and SQIVND. V is cut back by 9 bases and J by 1 base, with 6 bases in the junction unmatched. Using the deep immunoSEQ assay, TCR CDR3 regions were amplified from genomic DNA by multiplex PCR. Extracted genomic DNA from each cell subset was distributed evenly across all wells of several immunoSEQ 96-well plates, and each plate was treated as a replicate. Each replicate PCR for unsorted PBMC received 250 to 300 ng genomic DNA, equal to tens of thousands of T cell genomes. Ten immunoSEQ deep assay plates were used to sequence unsorted PBMC genomic DNA. Purified libraries were quantified with a Qubit 3.0 fluorometer, sized on a Bioanalyzer 2100, and re-quantified with the KAPA Library Quantification kit. Every immunoSEQ 96-well plate was sequenced on a separate single-read 150-cycle Illumina NextSeq 550 flow cell. The paper's processing steps were these. Because the immunoSEQ output held only junctional sequences and lacked quality scores, the filtering could not match the filtering applied to full-length reads. Sequences were annotated with PyIR, a Python wrapper for IgBLAST v1.9, and V/J genes and CDR3 were assigned using IMGT germline references. Reads with weak V/J assignments (E-value above 1e-6), missing CDR3, stop codons, out-of-frame junctions, or ambiguous translated residues were removed. V3J clonotypes were defined as sequences sharing an identical inferred V gene, J gene, and CDR3 amino acid sequence. Percentage overlap between repertoires was calculated by dividing the number of shared unique clonotypes by the size of the smaller repertoire. Richness of each repertoire was evaluated using RTK rarefaction, the Chao1 estimator, and Recon v2.1 estimates of unobserved clonotypes. Entries here come from immuneACCESS through TCRdb and include only in-frame sequences with V and J called. Some clones fail to appear in such tables; in the studies checked, an unresolved V gene covers under half of the shortfall, and the cause of the remainder is unknown. The DNA gave D and trimming, while V, J and clone size come from that table. This sample gives 400,000 to 500,000 clones in total; about 79% of them show up just once. The ten biggest clones cover roughly 13% of the sample.

The rearranged chain carries TRBV19 and TRBJ1-1, with 9 bases in between that match TRBD1. The sequence derives from a woman between 40 and 55 years old in good health. Some clones in this sample may be carry-over from other donors' samples. The specimen sequenced was PBMCs. The CDR3 here reads CASRQGVTNTEAFF. The DNA sequence reads TGTGCCAGCCGACAGGGGGTGACGAACACTGAAGCTTTCTTT. Supplemented by the reference TRBV19 and TRBJ1-1 proteins around the CDR3, the complete variable domain is DGGITQSPKYLFRKEGQNVTLSCEQNLNHDAMYWYRQDPGQGLRLIYYSQIVNDFQKGDIAEGYSVSREKKESFPLTVTSAQKNPTAFYLCASRQGVTNTEAFFGQGTRLTVV.